This T cell receptor beta chain was retrieved from a study of identical twins (dated by TCRdb to 2016 to 2017). Broadly, across the study: To test whether fetal clonotypes persist, this study deep-sequenced TCR alpha and beta repertoires from monozygotic twins, from unrelated adults of various ages, and from cord blood. Replicate twin experiments were performed at different times using different library preparation protocols to rule out contamination.

Receptor libraries were prepared by 5' RACE. TCRdb names Illumina HiSeq 2000 as the instrument used. A universal primer binding site was introduced by template switching, and a unique molecular identifier was present in the final cDNA, enabling accurate counting of TCR cDNA molecules. Specific primers in the conserved constant-segment region were used to synthesize first-strand cDNA for the TCR alpha and beta chains. Each cDNA library was double barcoded, with a SMART-Mk sample barcode plus Illumina barcodes, to control for contamination. TruSeq adapter sequences along with Illumina sample barcodes were introduced in two successive PCR steps. The Illumina HiSeq platform was used with custom primers to sequence TCR alpha and beta cDNA libraries. The published analysis was carried out like this. MiGEC was used to process raw reads and extract unique molecular identifiers, and MiXCR was used to find CDR3 positions. For each individual, recombination models were inferred using an EM algorithm with the repgenHMM and IGoR tools. The analysis of shared clonotypes was done with the tcR package in R, with sharing normalized by the product of cloneset sizes. Out-of-frame nonproductive sequences were analyzed to study raw recombination free of thymic and clonal selection effects. In TCRdb, the public reads were trimmed at Q25 with fastp and aligned with MiXCR, with productive beta chains retained. Entries are consolidated by CDR3 protein sequence, retaining the most common genes and DNA. In this record, the V and J calls reflect TCRdb's handling and not the investigators' own analysis. Present in this sample are 500,000 to 600,000 distinct CDR3 sequences, around 20% of which were seen just once. 0.91% of the sample goes to the ten largest clones.

Points the paper makes about the study in general: Because the same donors could not be followed over many years, conclusions were based on cross-sectional statistical analysis. Excess twin sharing in beta out-of-frame sequences was weaker because fewer shared sequences lowered the signal-to-noise ratio. Zero-insertion analyses could be partly confounded by invariant T cells such as MAIT and iNKT, although diverse VJ usage argued against such confounding for most clonotypes. Out-of-frame TCR alpha sharing in monozygotic twins was systematically underestimated by recombination models, whereas sharing between unrelated individuals was in agreement with the recombination models. Fewer insertions were carried by abundant cord blood beta clonotypes, a similar but weaker trend appeared in young adult naive repertoires, and no such trend appeared in memory repertoires. Compared with coincidental sharing between unrelated individuals, out-of-frame TCR alpha sequences shared between twins had an excess of sequences with low generation probability.

Every donor was a healthy Caucasian. Three pairs of female monozygotic twins, all aged roughly 18 to 29 years, were included in the twin cohort. CD4+ and CD8+ T cell populations were isolated with positive isolation kits from Invitrogen. In the germline V gene, CDR1 corresponds to SNHLY and CDR2 to FYNNEI. The junction shows trimming of 4 bases on V and 6 bases on J, plus 14 bases between the germline ends. The CDR3 holds 14 amino acids from the cysteine to the phenylalanine. The entry retains the CDR3 DNA only, 42 bases that are in frame from base 1. Remarks on this clonotype: Its antigen is still unknown. Nothing much larger sits one base from this clone, and base qualities are not available.

Separately, the same data were catalogued under a study of T cells expressing NK-cell markers. Drawing on the second study: Seven or eight donors provided sorted CD3+CD56+NKG2C+, CD3+CD56+NKG2C- and CD3+CD56-NKG2C+ T-cell subsets, whose TCR beta-chain repertoires were profiled. Among the eight sequenced donors, seven were HCMV-seropositive and one was HCMV-seronegative. In several experiments an anti-gammadeltaTCR antibody was added to restrict sorting to alphabetaTCR-expressing T cells. In over 5 donors, the dominant CD3+CD56+NKG2C+ clonotypes were among the top 10 CD8+ clonotypes and accounted for 1.0-7.0% of CD8+ T cells. Those dominant clonotypes were again the most abundant among CD3+CD56-NKG2C+ cells in a handful of donors, at about 25-65%. Whether the expanded NKG2C-expressing T cell clones were specific for HCMV antigens was left unclear. Randomly selected healthy volunteers, three men and five women, were used as the eight sequenced donors. A commercial ELISA kit detecting HCMV-specific IgG in serum was used to determine HCMV serostatus. MIGEC was used to demultiplex reads and group the reads by UMI, and MiTCR was used to assemble and quantify clonotypes. To remove erroneous sequences, TCR cDNA sequences were retained only when supported by two or more reads. Downstream repertoire analysis used the tcR package, and clonotypes were matched across fractions by CDR3 nucleotide sequence plus V segment. Antigen specificity was annotated against VDJdb with VDJmatch, allowing one amino acid substitution in CDR3.

The rearranged segments are TRBV2 and TRBJ2-3; confidence is insufficient to name the D gene. This TCR came from a woman younger than 30 in good health. The material sequenced was CD4+ T cells sorted from blood. Read as DNA, the sequence is TGTGCCAGCAGTGTCGAGCGTATGAGGGATACGCAGTATTTT. This yields the protein CASSVERMRDTQYF.